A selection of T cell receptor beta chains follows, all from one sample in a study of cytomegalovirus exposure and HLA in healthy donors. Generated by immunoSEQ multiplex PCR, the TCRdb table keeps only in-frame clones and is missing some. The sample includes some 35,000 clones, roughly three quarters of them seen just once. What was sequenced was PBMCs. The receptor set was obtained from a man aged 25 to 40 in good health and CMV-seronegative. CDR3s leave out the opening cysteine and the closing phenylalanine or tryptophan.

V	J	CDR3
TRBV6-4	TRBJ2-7	ASSDPGQKILAYEQY
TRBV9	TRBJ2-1	ASVRLADYNEQF
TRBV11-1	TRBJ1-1	ASSDRDRLNTEAF
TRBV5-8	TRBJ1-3	ASSSDRDSTGNTIY
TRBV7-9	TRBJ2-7	ASSPDRVEQY
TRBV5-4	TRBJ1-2	ASSPRGQDGYT
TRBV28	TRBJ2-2	ASSSAGLTGELF
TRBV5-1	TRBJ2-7	ASSPGRAQGNEQY
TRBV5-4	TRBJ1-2	ASSSDRYSNYGYT
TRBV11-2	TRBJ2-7	ASTPKRGKTYEQY
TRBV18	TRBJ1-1	ASSPRTGNTEAF
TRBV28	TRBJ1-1	ASSPPVNTEAF
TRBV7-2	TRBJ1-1	ASSPWTGGTEAF
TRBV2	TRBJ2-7	ASSGTSGGRDEQY
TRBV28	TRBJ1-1	ASSWVVGQRNTEAF
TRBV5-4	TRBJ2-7	ASSLVIAGDLAYEQY
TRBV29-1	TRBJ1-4	SVARDSRGEKLF
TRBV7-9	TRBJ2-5	ASSLAGGETQY
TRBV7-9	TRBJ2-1	ASSSTSVIYNEQF
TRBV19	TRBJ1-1	ASRQGFMNTEAF
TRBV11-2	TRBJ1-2	ASSFAQAYGYT
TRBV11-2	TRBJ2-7	ASRAGLAVGEQY
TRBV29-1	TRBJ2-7	SVEDSSYEQY
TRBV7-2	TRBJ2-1	ASSSSGGDEQF
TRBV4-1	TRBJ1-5	ASSQDEGRVGQPQH
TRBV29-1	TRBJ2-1	SGGSRTNEQF
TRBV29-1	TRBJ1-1	SVEGDRTYTEAF
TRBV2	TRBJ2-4	ASSPQY
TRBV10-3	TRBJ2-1	AIGTIGSYNEQF
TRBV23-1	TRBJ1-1	ASSHEGQGSRTEAF
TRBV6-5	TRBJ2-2	ASEALNTGELF
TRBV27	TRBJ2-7	ASSQRQGTYEQY
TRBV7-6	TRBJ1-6	ASSLGAGTTPNSPLH
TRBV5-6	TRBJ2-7	ASSFQRLSYEQY
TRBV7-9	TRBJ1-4	ASSFGQGGEKLF
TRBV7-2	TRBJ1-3	ASTPQGSGNTIY
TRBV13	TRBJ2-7	ASSTQSGGPREQY
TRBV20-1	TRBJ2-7	SARSGAEQY
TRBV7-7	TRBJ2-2	ASSLRGPNTGELF
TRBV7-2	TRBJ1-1	ASSFQGNTEAF
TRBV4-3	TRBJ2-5	ASSQWPGGGETQY
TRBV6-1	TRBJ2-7	ASRAGYHEQY
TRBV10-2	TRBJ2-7	ASSEPRGSYEQY
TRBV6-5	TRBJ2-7	ASTRTALRGYEQY
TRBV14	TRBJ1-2	ASSQGQANYGYT
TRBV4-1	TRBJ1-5	ASSPDGQADQPQH
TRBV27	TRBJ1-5	ASSPRTGIQPQH
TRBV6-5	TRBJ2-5	ASSLDPYGTQY
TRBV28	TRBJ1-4	ASSLAGRGVGEKLF
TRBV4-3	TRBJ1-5	ASSQDREQPQH
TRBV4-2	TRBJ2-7	ASSQSQGDPYEQY
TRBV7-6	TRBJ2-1	ASSLDLAGVNEQF
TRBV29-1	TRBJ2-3	SVESYTQY
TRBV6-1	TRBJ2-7	ASRGPRGQTYEQY
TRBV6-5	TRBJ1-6	ASSYLNRGPPLH
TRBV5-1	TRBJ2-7	ASSWGHQTYEQY
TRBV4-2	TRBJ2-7	ASSQEWSGTYEQY
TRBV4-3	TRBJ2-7	ASSPWTNGEQY
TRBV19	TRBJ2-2	AIQPSGTGELF
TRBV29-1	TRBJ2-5	SVDTDGGPKTQY